This T cell receptor beta chain stems from a study of shared clonotypes between healthy human individuals. Only in-frame clones appear in the TCRdb table, and some are missing; sequencing was by immunoSEQ multiplex PCR. The data show about 600,000 clones, with around 97% seen just once and about 0.06% held by the top ten. Sequenced input: naive CD4+ T cells sorted from blood. Subset: CD45RA+ positively selected. The clonotype was recovered from a woman aged 25-40 years in good health.

The CDR3 DNA reads as TGTGCCAGCAGCCTACAAACTAGCGGGAGCAATGAGCAGTTCTTC. Protein sequence: CASSLQTSGSNEQFF. V usage is TRBV11-2 and J usage is TRBJ2-1, with 11 bases that match TRBD2. Germline assignment: CDR1 SGHAT and CDR2 FQNNGV. The CDR3 length is 15 residues. J lost 6 bases, V lost 5 bases, and 6 bases had no gene match.